This T cell receptor beta chain was recovered during a study of T cells after yellow fever vaccination (dated by TCRdb to the late 2010s). About the investigation overall: The SMART-Seq v4 Ultra Low Input RNA kit was used to prepare libraries from fractions with low cell numbers. To follow T-cell clones before and after primary and booster YFV17D yellow fever vaccination, bulk TCR alpha and beta repertoires were sequenced over time. Two healthy male donors, one aged 18 to 30 and one aged 30 to 39 years, were included in the cohort. Blood samples were taken at several timepoints before and after primary and secondary immunization, and bulk PBMC replicates and cell subsets were isolated. Study-wide conclusions, independent of this receptor: Because abundant contaminating clonotypes from the bulk population could be contained in FACS-sorted repertoires, computational filtering was required. Because only two donors were included in the study, the extent to which the findings can be generalized is limited. The secondary T-cell response was weaker than the primary response but faster, peaking on day 5 instead of day 15. Most clones expanded after primary vaccination (about 96% of CD4 and around 88% of CD8) were re-detected after the booster, suggesting that broad memory maintenance occurred. A small fraction of clonotypes appeared in both the CD4 and CD8 compartments, likely as a result of convergent recombination.

This clonotype showed up many times. No cognate antigen has been identified for it. One base away there is no much larger clone; base qualities are not given. This specimen's treatment or condition label, per the study, means: live attenuated yellow fever vaccine strain. At each blood-draw timepoint, two biological replicates of bulk PBMCs were collected. A standard Ficoll-Paque protocol was used to isolate PBMCs from peripheral blood. TriZol was used to extract RNA from bulk PBMCs, CD4 and CD8 fractions, and dextramer-positive and dextramer-negative fractions. Synthesis of TCR cDNA relied on 5'RACE template switching, a step that introduced a universal primer site along with unique molecular identifiers. cDNA synthesis was primed from both the TCR alpha and TCR beta constant segments. Two PCR steps were used to amplify libraries, with sample barcodes and sequencing adapters being added in the second step. Sequencing of the libraries was done on either Illumina HiSeq 2500 (2x100 bp) or NovaSeq (2x150 bp). The authors' pipeline ran thus. MIGEC was used to demultiplex reads and collapse the reads into UMI consensus sequences, and MiXCR was used for V(D)J alignment. Vaccine-responding clonotypes were defined with edgeR using replicate PBMC samples, requiring FDR below 0.01 and a log2 fold change above 5 up to day 15. Each bulk clonotype received a CD4 or CD8 identity based on whether the sequenced CD4 or CD8 repertoire contained that clonotype at higher abundance. Starting from the raw public reads, TCRdb applied fastp trimming at Q25, assembled clones with MiXCR and retained in-frame beta chains. Rows with one shared CDR3 protein collapse into an entry with the most common genes and DNA. The authors' filters were not applied to this entry. In all, the sample holds 620,000 or so distinct CDR3 sequences, and 12% of those were seen once. The ten largest make up about 16% of the sample.

Looking up the germline V gene yields CDR1 KGHSH and CDR2 LQKENI. The CDR3 numbers 16 residues from cysteine through phenylalanine. Just the 48-base CDR3 DNA is kept, in frame starting at base 1. V loses 8 bases at its end and J loses 0 bases; junction bases beyond the gene matches: 7. The chain couples TRBV18 to TRBJ2-2; 9 central nucleotides agree with TRBD2. The sequence came from a man aged 25-45 years who received the YFV17D yellow fever vaccine. The material sequenced was PBMCs, taken on the day of the yellow fever booster vaccination. The DNA is as follows: TGTGCCAGCAGCCCGGGACTAGCAGCGAACACCGGGGAGCTGTTTTTT. This is translated as CASSPGLAANTGELFF.